These T cell receptor beta chains were read from a single sample in a study of human T cells and chemical hapten exposure. In TCRdb, the RACE reads were re-called with MiXCR into one record per CDR3 protein. The data show around 52,000 distinct CDR3 sequences, with roughly a tenth seen just once and about 14% held by the top ten. Sequenced here: whole blood, sampled in connection with sensitization to the hapten diphenylcyclopropenone (DPC). Receptors originate from a woman aged 40 to 55 with alopecia areata. Some clones in this sample may be carry-over from other donors' samples. The CDR3 runs from the conserved cysteine through the conserved F or W. A D gene is named only where the DNA matches it firmly. Clone size is not always given. Where it is, it says once, few, many or a class for expanded clones.

v_gene,j_gene,abundance,d_gene,CDR3nt,CDR3aa
TRBV12-3/TRBV12-4,TRBJ1-5,many,NA,TGTGCCAGCAGCTCACACGCAACAAAGTATAGCAATCAGCCCCAGCATTTT,CASSSHATKYSNQPQHF
TRBV6-1,TRBJ2-3,NA,NA,TGTGCCGCCTGCCCGGGGGAGCCCTGGGTAGATACGCAGTATTTT,CAACPGEPWVDTQYF
TRBV2,TRBJ2-3,few,TRBD2,TGTGCCAGCAGTTTTAACGGGGGGATAACAGATACGCAGTATTTT,CASSFNGGITDTQYF
TRBV6-4,TRBJ2-2,many,NA,TGTGCCAGCATAAGGGTTCCTCACACCGGGGAGCTGTTTTTT,CASIRVPHTGELFF
TRBV6-1,TRBJ2-7,many,NA,TGTGCCAGCAGTGTAACTAGCTGGTACGAGCAGTACTTC,CASSVTSWYEQYF
TRBV7-2,TRBJ1-3,NA,TRBD1,TGTGCCAGCAGCCGCGGGACAGCTGGAAACACCATATATTTT,CASSRGTAGNTIYF
TRBV27,TRBJ2-6,many,NA,TGTGCCAGCAGTTTGCTTGGTGGGGCCAACGTCCTGACTTTC,CASSLLGGANVLTF
TRBV7-9,TRBJ2-7,many,NA,TGTGCCAGCGGGGACTGGAGTCACGAGCAGTACTTC,CASGDWSHEQYF
TRBV9,TRBJ1-1,few,NA,TGTGCCAGCAGCGGGGAACCGATGAACACTGAAGCTTTCTTT,CASSGEPMNTEAFF
TRBV4-1,TRBJ1-6,many,NA,TGCGCCAGCAGCCGCCCTAATTCACCCCTCCACTTT,CASSRPNSPLHF
TRBV12-3/TRBV12-4,TRBJ2-7,few,NA,TGTGCCAGCAGTTTAGGGACGGAGCAGTACTTC,CASSLGTEQYF
TRBV4-1,TRBJ1-5,few,NA,TGCGCCAGCAGCCCTGCCCCGAATCAGCCCCAGCATTTT,CASSPAPNQPQHF
TRBV7-9,TRBJ2-1,few,NA,TGTGCCAGCAGCAAGACCCCGCGGACTGAAAGTTTCTACAATGAGCAGTTCTTC,CASSKTPRTESFYNEQFF
TRBV13,TRBJ2-3,many,TRBD2,TGTGCCAGCAGCTCCGGACTAGCGGGGGCCTATACGCAGTATTTT,CASSSGLAGAYTQYF
TRBV9,TRBJ1-1,few,NA,TGTGCCAGCAGCGTAGATGGACCCGACACTGAAGCTTTCTTT,CASSVDGPDTEAFF
TRBV4-3,TRBJ1-3,few,NA,TGCGCCAGCAGCCAAGACGGGACCGCTGGAAACACCATATATTTT,CASSQDGTAGNTIYF